Detailed here is one T cell receptor beta chain. This sample is part of a study of blood T cell repertoires in COVID-19. Trimming removed 5 bases from V and 4 bases from J, with 14 bases in between. CDR1 and CDR2 (germline): SEHNR, FQNEAQ (reference sequence). CDR3 size: 14 residues. The study recruited exposed participants who had met a COVID-19 case within 2 weeks before entry. Data came from immunoSEQ multiplex PCR; TCRdb stores just in-frame clones and leaves some out. The sample lists about 280,000 clones; about four fifths were seen once. The sequence derives from a man aged 40-49 years who had been exposed to COVID-19. Sequencing input: PBMCs or T cells enriched from blood (not recorded which). The V gene is TRBV7-9, the J gene TRBJ1-2; D is unclear. This CDR3 is CASSPSTRGYGYTF. The CDR3 nucleotides read TGTGCCAGCAGCCCCTCGACCCGAGGCTATGGCTACACCTTC.